This is a list of T cell receptor beta chains from one sample in a study of T-cell memory formation after mild COVID-19. MiXCR was run by TCRdb on the 5' RACE reads, yielding one entry per CDR3 protein. The profile shows 110,000 or so distinct CDR3 sequences, about a fifth of them singletons. Sequencing was carried out using PBMCs or a T cell subset sorted from them (not recorded which). These receptors were collected from a young man who had mild COVID-19 (a few samples of this study predate the infection). Cell type and time point are not known. Both conserved end residues are trimmed from each CDR3. A D gene is named only where the DNA matches it firmly.

d_call j_call v_call cdr3_aa
- TRBJ2-5 TRBV4-1 ASSLGVPGQLQETQY
- TRBJ2-1 TRBV20-1 SARYGGGYLNYNEQF
- TRBJ1-4 TRBV7-2 ASSSGRFSTNEKLF
TRBD1 TRBJ2-1 TRBV28 ASSLRQGRLRNEQF
TRBD2 TRBJ2-7 TRBV7-2 ASSLERGVSYEQY
- TRBJ2-7 TRBV6-2/TRBV6-3 ASSYGPYEQY
TRBD2 TRBJ2-7 TRBV7-6 ASSLGLAGGSYEQY
- TRBJ2-3 TRBV4-3 ASSQADGSDTQY
TRBD2 TRBJ2-5 TRBV29-1 SVENRGGLETQY
- TRBJ1-1 TRBV10-3 AISESGPNTEAF
- TRBJ1-1 TRBV4-1 ASSQTPGGDTEAF
TRBD1 TRBJ1-5 TRBV7-8 ASSGQALNGQPQH
- TRBJ2-7 TRBV20-1 SVQSPAKYEQY
- TRBJ1-2 TRBV5-6 ASSDAGRTYGYT
TRBD2 TRBJ2-7 TRBV20-1 SALGGTISYEQY
TRBD2 TRBJ2-5 TRBV12-3/TRBV12-4 ASTLAGGKETQY
- TRBJ2-4 TRBV4-1 ASSQDLGGRDIQY
- TRBJ2-3 TRBV7-3 ASSLNRRGEITDTQY
TRBD2 TRBJ2-3 TRBV28 ASSSLAGGDGQY
TRBD2 TRBJ2-1 TRBV6-4 ASSDRLAGGVEQF
- TRBJ2-7 TRBV7-9 ASSLREVGQY
TRBD2 TRBJ2-3 TRBV9 ASSERGITDTQY
- TRBJ2-7 TRBV10-3 AIGGQDPYEQY
- TRBJ2-2 TRBV5-1 ASSAGAHANTGELF
TRBD2 TRBJ2-1 TRBV7-2 ASSFGGANEQF
TRBD2 TRBJ2-3 TRBV10-2 ASIGSGGTDTQY
- TRBJ2-5 TRBV4-1 ASSQVPPQETQY
- TRBJ2-2 TRBV7-9 ASSLVHLAPGELF
TRBD2 TRBJ2-7 TRBV6-2/TRBV6-3 ASSYGRDYDEQY
TRBD1 TRBJ1-4 TRBV4-1 ASSQETGVNEKLF
- TRBJ2-2 TRBV12-3/TRBV12-4 ASGGTENTGELF
- TRBJ2-1 TRBV4-3 ASSQEGQGYEQF
TRBD1 TRBJ1-6 TRBV4-1 ASSLLPGTGTSPLH
- TRBJ1-2 TRBV4-1 ASSQEGPGRNYGYT
TRBD1 TRBJ2-7 TRBV5-1 ASSLAATGSYEQY
TRBD1 TRBJ2-5 TRBV28 ASSSQPTGGGETQY
- TRBJ1-5 TRBV19 ASSEGEQPQH
TRBD2 TRBJ2-1 TRBV4-1 ASSLRSGGTYNEQF
TRBD1 TRBJ1-1 TRBV20-1 SARSTGGRAEAF
TRBD1 TRBJ2-1 TRBV25-1 ASSEWEPRDSDLPGAIEQF
- TRBJ2-1 TRBV29-1 SVNGGSSSYNEQF
- TRBJ1-2 TRBV5-6 ASSLGHGYT
TRBD1 TRBJ1-1 TRBV6-2/TRBV6-3 ASSTGAAEAF
- TRBJ1-1 TRBV5-1 ASSLVWGRHTEAF
TRBD1 TRBJ2-3 TRBV7-6 ASSSLLGQGTDTQY
TRBD1 TRBJ1-4 TRBV4-1 ASSQDSSAGGFGTNEKLF
- TRBJ2-5 TRBV3-1 ASSRSGIWETQY